The entry below gives a single T cell receptor beta chain sequence along with its context. Its cognate antigen is unknown. This CDR3 has 15 residues. Germline V gene data show CDR1 as MGHRA and CDR2 as YSYEKL. The data are from a study of T cells expressing NK-cell markers. Study-level information: In sorted CD3+CD56+NKG2C+, CD3+CD56+NKG2C- and CD3+CD56-NKG2C+ T cells, TCR beta repertoires were obtained. Seven of the eight sequenced donors were HCMV-seropositive; one was seronegative.

Study-level points and caveats: The dominant NKG2C+ clonotypes represented 1.0-7.0% of CD8+ T cells in six or seven donors.

From the 5' RACE reads, TCRdb lists one entry per CDR3 protein and no DNA. This sample contains 350,000 to 400,000 distinct CDR3 sequences. The sample comprised blood T cells: a sorted CD56 or NKG2C T cell subset, CD4+ or CD8+ T cells, or bulk PBMC T cells (not recorded which). This sequence was found in a woman in her 50s in good health. The chain joins TRBV4-1 to TRBJ2-3; TCRdb selects TRBD2, and the lack of DNA leaves this call unchecked. Here the CDR3 reads CASSAPTSLGDTQYF.